Reported below is one T cell receptor beta chain. This clonotype was picked up a small number of times. Its cognate antigen has yet to be identified. Within one base of it there is no much larger clone, and no base qualities were kept. The record originates from a study of blood T cells in healthy people across ages (dated by TCRdb to 2015 to 2017). Regarding the complete study: In model experiments, template switching captured roughly one uniquely barcoded TCR beta cDNA molecule for every two T cells. To avoid experimental bias, donors of different ages were randomly spread across the sequencing lanes. Donors were grouped into four age groups: young (average 16 years), middle-aged (around 39), aged (about 59) and long-lived (around 80). For two donors (one aged 18 to 29 and one aged 80 or older), the study analyzed two additional independent replicas of 1 million unique cDNA reads from the same blood draw. Using deep sequencing normalized with unique cDNA molecular identifiers, the study measured how TCR beta repertoire diversity changes with age. What the study reported, not specific to this receptor: Estimates of total diversity based on one million sequenced T cells were regarded as lower bounds and as underestimates. A strong correlation was found between observed TCR beta diversity and the percentage of naive T cells measured by flow cytometry. The long-lived group showed more naive CD4+ T cells, fewer expanded clones and increased TCR diversity than the aged group, suggesting age selection. Donor CMV infection status was unknown, potentially confounding age-related changes in expanded clonotypes. Conclusive comparison of naive and antigen-experienced compartments was prevented by the profiling of bulk unsorted PBMCs. Observed TCR beta diversity per million T cells fell roughly linearly with age, and a significant reduction was already apparent by age about 43.

For this chain, trimming is 3 bases at the V end and 6 bases at the J end, and the number of junction bases without a gene match is 6. The CDR3, cysteine through phenylalanine, is 15 amino acids long. Only CDR3 DNA remains: 45 bases, in frame from the first base. According to the germline V gene, CDR1 reads MDHEN and CDR2 reads SYDVKM. Libraries came from 5' RACE. TCRdb names Illumina HiSeq 2500 as the instrument used. The second PCR ran for about 6 to 11 cycles and used a J-beta primer mix along with a sample-barcoded 5' primer. A template-switch 5' adaptor carrying 12 random nucleotides introduced a unique molecular identifier onto each TCR beta cDNA molecule. Each sample yielded at least 2.5 million CDR3-containing paired-end reads. All of the RNA was converted into first-strand cDNA using the Mint cDNA synthesis kit, with a TRBC-specific oligonucleotide serving as the primer. All cDNA was treated with uracil-DNA glycosylase and then went through a first 18-cycle PCR with the universal primers M1SS and BC2_uni_R. On the study's bioinformatics: For normalization, 1 million high-quality reads were randomly selected from each sample, with every read carrying a distinct molecular identifier. Instead of being binned into consensus sequences, reads with shared molecular identifiers were discarded. CDR3 identification, clonotype clustering and error correction used MiTCR with a Q25 quality threshold and the strictest error-elimination algorithm. A nonparametric unseen species model using Euler transformation provided a lower-bound estimate of total TCR beta diversity. TCRdb trimmed public reads at Q25 via fastp, called clones via MiXCR and kept in-frame beta chains. All rows with the same CDR3 protein become a single entry with the most common DNA and genes. TCRdb's processing, not the authors', yielded these V and J calls. The sample yields some 1.7 million distinct CDR3 sequences; approximately 28% were counted once. The ten largest clones capture over 7% of the sample.

Systemically healthy Caucasian individuals from Russia, 39 in total and aged about 6 to 95 years, were included as donors. Each donor gave 9.5 to 10 milliliters of peripheral blood, drawn into EDTA-treated Vacutainer tubes. Ficoll-Paque density-gradient centrifugation was used to isolate PBMCs, with at least 7 million per sample. Total RNA, at least 6 micrograms per sample, was extracted from PBMCs with Trizol reagent. For every donor, flow cytometry on a PBMC aliquot measured the percentage of naive CD45RAhigh/CD27high T cells. Material: blood. The origin of this receptor is a woman aged 25 to 39 in good health. The chain is made from TRBV28 and TRBJ1-5; 9 bases in the middle match TRBD1. Here the CDR3 is given as CASSFTTGGSQPQHF. At the DNA level, the sequence is TGTGCCAGCAGTTTTACTACAGGGGGCAGTCAGCCCCAGCATTTT.